Shown below are 4 T cell receptor beta chains from a single sample sequenced in a study of blood T cells in healthy people across ages. PCR was performed a second time for roughly 7 to 11 cycles using a sample-barcoded 5' primer and a J-beta primer mix. TCRdb analysed the 5' RACE reads with MiXCR anew, one entry per CDR3 protein. This sample has 2 million or so distinct CDR3 sequences; 49% occur once, and the top ten carry 2.1%. Specimen: blood. These receptors were obtained from a woman aged 40 to 50 in good health.

The rearrangement links TRBV5-6 to TRBJ2-7; D is perhaps TRBD1 (5 bases). The J call may be wrong; the DNA end is better matched by TRBJ2-5. Germline CDR1 SGHDT, CDR2 YYEEEE. The CDR3 sequence is 13 residues long. CDR3 sequence (DNA): TGTGCCAGCAGCTTGTCAGGGTACGAGACCCAGTACTTC. This gives the protein CASSLSGYETQYF.

About this clonotype itself: Being one base from a much bigger clone, this may be a read error. This chain joins TRBV6-5 and TRBJ2-3; TRBD2 matches at 9 bases. Germline V CDR1 and CDR2: MNHEY, SVGAGI. Losses at the gene ends were 6 bases for V and 0 bases for J; bases not matched to a gene: 4. The CDR3 is made up of 15 amino acids. In DNA, the CDR3 is TGTGCCAGCAGCACCCTAGCGGGGAGCACAGATACGCAGTATTTT. Translated: CASSTLAGSTDTQYF.

The rearrangement uses TRBV3-1 and TRBJ2-3; D is perhaps TRBD2 (6 bases). V lost 4 bases to trimming and J lost 2 bases, with 16 bases between them. There are 16 residues in the CDR3. From germline, CDR1 is LGHDT and CDR2 YNNKEL (reference sequence). CDR3 region: CASSPWGGVNTDTQYF. CDR3 DNA sequence: TGTGCCAGCAGCCCTTGGGGCGGGGTGAACACAGATACGCAGTATTTT.

The chain links TRBV28 to TRBJ1-4, with 9 positions matching TRBD1. With 6 bases clipped from V and 2 bases from J, the junction kept 7 bases outside the gene matches. The CDR3 sequence is 16 residues long. CDR1 is MDHEN and CDR2 is SYDVKM in the germline V gene. The CDR3 spells CASRTQGASTNEKLFF. In DNA, the CDR3 is TGTGCCAGCAGAACACAGGGGGCGTCTACTAATGAAAAACTGTTTTTT.